Detailed here is one TCR beta chain. The source of the sample is a study of blood T cell repertoires in COVID-19. Study-level information: COVID-19 samples from acute and convalescent phases originated in the United States, Italy and Spain. In each case, the material was cDNA or gDNA derived from T cells, B-cell-depleted T cells, or PBMCs.

Germline CDR1 reads SGHDN; CDR2 reads FVKESK. Trimming left V 4 bases short and J 4 bases short, with 13 bases between. This CDR3 spans 14 amino acids. Authors' analysis steps: Estimates of nucleated cell counts were drawn from the amplification of reference gene primers. Data came from immunoSEQ multiplex PCR; TCRdb stores just in-frame clones and leaves some out. V and J calls and clone size come straight from that table; D and trimming were deduced from the DNA. Among 300,000 or so clones listed, approximately 90% were seen once. The sample consisted of peripheral blood. The receptor's source is a woman aged 40 to 50 with acute or convalescent COVID-19. The rearrangement uses TRBV14 and TRBJ1-2; D is ambiguous. The CDR3 nucleotides are TGTGCCAGCAGCCGATTACCCCCGGGCTATGGCTACACCTTC. Amino acid sequence: CASSRLPPGYGYTF.